Below are 6 T cell receptor beta chains sequenced from a single sample in a study of OX40 agonist ivuxolimab in advanced cancers. Assay: immunoSEQ multiplex PCR; the TCRdb copy retains only in-frame clones and omits some. The sample contains 65,000 to 95,000 clones, over 75% of which appear only once. The sequenced sample was CD4+ or CD8+ T cells sorted from blood, obtained in a trial of the OX40 agonist ivuxolimab. The receptors derive from an adult with an advanced solid tumor such as melanoma, head and neck, liver or kidney cancer.

This chain uses TRBV19 with TRBJ1-2, with TRBD1 matching over 7 bases. The CDR3 is 16 residues long. Losses at the gene ends were 3 bases for V and 6 bases for J; bases not matched to a gene: 13. Germline lookup yields CDR1 LNHDA and CDR2 SQIVND (reference sequence). CDR3: CASSIDPYEQGNGYTF. CDR3 in DNA: TGTGCCAGTAGTATCGACCCGTATGAACAGGGGAATGGCTACACCTTC.

This chain uses TRBV28 with TRBJ2-3; tentatively, D is TRBD1 or TRBD2 (5 bases each). Germline loops: CDR1 MDHEN, CDR2 SYDVKM. V was trimmed by 8 bases and J by 6 bases, leaving 15 bases between them. The CDR3 runs to 13 residues. The CDR3 DNA follows: TGTGCCAGCTCTCCCCCGGGGCATGATACGCAGTATTTT. The encoded protein is CASSPPGHDTQYF.

V is TRBV5-1 and J is TRBJ2-2; TRBD2 might be the D (6 bases). Germline CDR1 SGHRS, CDR2 YFSETQ. V was cut by 6 bases and J by 7 bases, with 19 bases left in between. The CDR3 is 15 residues long. The chain's CDR3 is CASTERSGDGGELFF. The CDR3 nucleotides read TGCGCCAGCACGGAGAGGTCGGGGGACGGCGGGGAGCTGTTTTTT.

The CDR3 coding sequence is TGTGCCTGGAGTGAACCTCGTTGGGGGTCAGGAAACACCATATATTTT. Amino acids: CAWSEPRWGSGNTIYF. The J gene is TRBJ1-3, the V gene TRBV30, with TRBD1 as a possible D gene (5 bases). The CDR3 sequence is 16 residues long. Germline V gives CDR1 GTSNPN, CDR2 SVGIG (reference sequence). Trimming shortened V by 1 base and J by 4 bases, and 17 bases separated the two germline ends.

The chain links TRBV13 to TRBJ1-2; the D gene is possibly TRBD1 (5 bases). CDR3 size: 15 residues. In germline, CDR1 is PRHDT, CDR2 FYEKMQ (reference sequence). V lost 3 bases to trimming and J lost 5 bases, with 16 bases between them. The CDR3 here is CASSFSSAGMYGYTF. The CDR3 nucleotides are TGTGCCAGCAGCTTCTCCTCCGCAGGGATGTATGGCTACACCTTC.

V gene TRBV9 combines with J gene TRBJ1-4; 7 positions agree with TRBD1. The germline V gene encodes CDR1 SGDLS and CDR2 YYNGEE. The CDR3 has 13 residues. With 4 bases clipped from V and 7 bases from J, the junction kept 4 bases outside the gene matches. The CDR3 DNA reads as TGTGCCAGCAGCTTCGGGACAGCTGAAAAACTGTTTTTT. This translates into CASSFGTAEKLFF.